Below are 26 T cell receptor beta chains sequenced from a single sample in a study of T cells in Graves' hyperthyroidism and ophthalmopathy. RNA transcripts gave rise to amplified TCR beta CDR3 regions. Primed by the HTBI set, a first-round RT-PCR was run on the TCR CDR3. One entry per CDR3 protein, called by TCRdb with MiXCR from the multiplex PCR reads. The data hold around 250,000 distinct CDR3 sequences, with roughly 15% observed a single time. The sequenced sample consisted of blood. Source of these receptors: a middle-aged woman with Graves' hyperthyroidism that later progressed to Graves' ophthalmopathy.

This clonotype was observed many times. The gene calls are TRBV5-1 and TRBJ2-3; 9 nucleotides agree with TRBD2. J lost 5 bases, V lost 2 bases, and 6 bases had no gene match. Germline CDR1 SGHRS, CDR2 YFSETQ. The CDR3 is 15 residues long. The CDR3 DNA is TGCGCCAGCAGCTTTAGCGGGAGTCGGGGAGATACGCAGTATTTT. Protein product: CASSFSGSRGDTQYF. Together with reference TRBV5-1 and TRBJ2-3, the CDR3 gives the full variable domain: KAGVTQTPRYLIKTRGQQVTLSCSPISGHRSVSWYQQTPGQGLQFLFEYFSETQRNKGNFPGRFSGRQFSNSRSEMNVSTLELGDSALYLCASSFSGSRGDTQYFGPGTRLTVL.

Ten or more counts support this clonotype. The V and J genes are TRBV20-1 and TRBJ2-5; 10 nucleotides agree with TRBD1. Losses at the gene ends were 5 bases for V and 2 bases for J; bases not matched to a gene: 8. CDR1 DFQATT and CDR2 SNEGSKA come from the germline V gene (reference sequence). The CDR3 contains 15 residues. The chain's CDR3 is CSAGLGGQGQETQYF. CDR3 in DNA: TGCAGTGCTGGTCTAGGGGGACAGGGGCAAGAGACCCAGTACTTC.

The sample holds many counts of this clonotype. The gene calls are TRBV9 and TRBJ1-1; D may be TRBD1 (5 bases). Trimming stripped 3 bases from V and 1 base from J, with 16 bases between. CDR1 and CDR2 (germline): SGDLS, YYNGEE. This CDR3 has 16 residues. The CDR3 loop is CASSAGTLGWNTEAFF. In nucleotides, the CDR3 is TGTGCCAGCAGCGCCGGGACTTTGGGATGGAACACTGAAGCTTTCTTT.

The table lists this clonotype with many counts. This CDR3 reads CSARTSGRSYNEQFF. The DNA of the CDR3 is TGCAGTGCTAGAACTAGCGGGCGCTCCTACAATGAGCAGTTCTTC. V is TRBV20-1 and J is TRBJ2-1; TRBD2 matches at 9 bases. The V gene end was trimmed by 2 bases and the J gene end by 0 bases; junction bases not matched to a gene: 2. This CDR3 region has 15 residues. Looked up from germline, CDR1 is DFQATT and CDR2 is SNEGSKA (reference sequence).

The chain combines TRBV9 with TRBJ2-3; either TRBD1 or TRBD2 may supply D (5 bases each). Germline values: CDR1 SGDLS, CDR2 YYNGEE. V was shortened by 4 bases and J by 1 base, with 16 bases between the two germline ends. This CDR3 has 16 amino acids. The CDR3 region is CASSYRGPAGTDTQYF. Here the CDR3 DNA reads TGTGCCAGCAGCTACCGGGGCCCAGCAGGCACAGATACGCAGTATTTT.

The gene calls are TRBV6-2 or TRBV6-3 and TRBJ2-1; weak D call: TRBD2 (6 bases). The CDR3 runs to 17 residues. Germline loops: CDR1 MNHEY, CDR2 SVGEGT. The V end lost 5 bases, the J end lost 0 bases, and 17 bases lay between the germline ends. The CDR3 loop is CASSTRLELYSYNEQFF. CDR3 coding DNA: TGTGCCAGCAGTACCCGACTAGAACTTTACTCCTACAATGAGCAGTTCTTC.

This clonotype was recorded at least ten times. This chain connects TRBV5-5 to TRBJ2-3, with D unclear. Germline values: CDR1 SGHKS, CDR2 YYEKEE (reference sequence). V was shortened by 2 bases and J by 0 bases, with 7 bases between the two germline ends. This CDR3 has 14 amino acids. The DNA for the CDR3 is TGTGCCAGCAGCTTCTTACTCAGCACAGATACGCAGTATTTT. Encoded protein: CASSFLLSTDTQYF.

J is TRBJ1-2 and V is TRBV28; D is perhaps TRBD1 (6 bases). The CDR3 length is 16 residues. In germline, CDR1 is MDHEN, CDR2 SYDVKM. The V gene lost 6 bases and the J gene lost 2 bases, with 19 bases spanning the gap. The CDR3 reads CASSPQGLHQNYGYTF. DNA of the CDR3: TGTGCCAGCAGCCCACAGGGACTACATCAAAACTATGGCTACACCTTC.

The chain combines TRBV27 with TRBJ1-5; no firm D call. V shed 1 base and J shed 2 bases, with 6 bases lying between them. The CDR3 is 14 residues long. The germline V gene encodes CDR1 MNHEY and CDR2 SMNVEV (reference sequence). CDR3 DNA: TGTGCCAGCAGTTTATTGGCTGGCAATCAGCCCCAGCATTTT. It is translated as CASSLLAGNQPQHF.

This clonotype was recorded at least ten times. The CDR3 nucleotides read TGTGCCAGCAGTTTACAGAGCGGTGGCACAGATACGCAGTATTTT. Its protein is CASSLQSGGTDTQYF. The rearrangement links TRBV12-3 or TRBV12-4 to TRBJ2-3, with D perhaps matching TRBD2 (5 bases). Trimming pared 2 bases from V and 1 base from J, leaving 10 bases between. The CDR3 sequence is 15 residues long.

This clonotype has a count of ten or more. The chain carries TRBV6-1 and TRBJ2-1; possible D gene TRBD1, 5 bases. Germline V gene data show CDR1 as MNHNS and CDR2 as SASEGT. V gave up 2 bases and J gave up 3 bases, with 11 bases separating them. The CDR3 covers 15 residues. The CDR3 sequence is CASSESVTDYNEQFF. The CDR3 region has the DNA TGTGCCAGCAGTGAAAGCGTGACAGACTACAATGAGCAGTTCTTC.

This clonotype was observed at least ten times. The chain links TRBV24-1 to TRBJ2-7, with unresolved D. Germline V gives CDR1 KGHDR, CDR2 SFDVKD. CDR3 length: 13 residues. V was clipped by 4 bases and J by 0 bases, with 6 bases between them. The CDR3 DNA is TGTGCCACCAGTGAAGGTCCCTCCTACGAGCAGTACTTC. It codes for CATSEGPSYEQYF.

This clonotype has a count of ten or more. As DNA, the CDR3 is TGTGCCAGCAGTCCGATTATGAGCTCGGGGAGGGTTGAGCAGTTCTTC. It encodes CASSPIMSSGRVEQFF. This chain connects TRBV28 to TRBJ2-1, with 7 bases identical to TRBD2. Germline CDR1 reads MDHEN; CDR2 reads SYDVKM. V trimming: 5 bases; J trimming: 9 bases; junction bases outside the gene matches: 16. CDR3 size: 16 residues.

The sample holds many counts of this clonotype. This sequence joins TRBV11-2 and TRBJ2-1, with 8 nucleotides matching TRBD2. Germline V CDR1 and CDR2: SGHAT, FQNNGV. CDR3 length equals 16 residues. Losses at the gene ends were 5 bases for V and 5 bases for J; bases not matched to a gene: 11. The CDR3 DNA reads as TGTGCCAGCAGCGCAGCCGCCGGGAGGGCGGACAATGAGCAGTTCTTC. As protein: CASSAAAGRADNEQFF.

This clonotype was seen at least ten times. The chain joins TRBV7-9 to TRBJ2-7; D unclear. The CDR3 has 13 residues. Deletions cut 2 bases from V and 0 bases from J, with 5 bases between. Germline V gives CDR1 SEHNR, CDR2 FQNEAQ (reference sequence). The CDR3 region has the DNA TGTGCCAGCAGCTTATGGAGCTCCTACGAGCAGTACTTC. This translates into CASSLWSSYEQYF.

A remark on this clonotype: A clone one base away is much larger, so this may be a read error. The J gene is TRBJ2-5, the V gene TRBV6-2 or TRBV6-3; 7 bases match TRBD1. The DNA end is a closer match to TRBJ2-1, so the J assignment may be wrong. The CDR3 loop spans 14 amino acids. CDR1 and CDR2 from the germline V gene are MNHEY and SVGEGT. CDR3 coding DNA: TGTGCCAGCAGTTACGACAGGGTCCAAGAGACCCAGTTCTTC. It yields the protein CASSYDRVQETQFF.

This clonotype was picked up many times. CDR3 sequence (DNA): TGCGCCAGCAGCTTGATTCCGGGGGCTAGCACAGATACGCAGTATTTT. Translation: CASSLIPGASTDTQYF. The chain joins TRBV5-1 to TRBJ2-3, with D perhaps being TRBD1 or TRBD2 (6 bases each). This CDR3 has 16 amino acids. CDR1 and CDR2 (germline): SGHRS, YFSETQ. Trimming stripped 1 base from V and 0 bases from J, with 12 bases between.

This clonotype turned up a few times. The chain is built from TRBV5-1 and TRBJ1-1; D unresolved. Germline assignment: CDR1 SGHRS and CDR2 YFSETQ. V lost 2 bases, J lost 0 bases, and 8 bases lay in between. The CDR3 has 14 residues. Written as DNA, the CDR3 is TGCGCCAGCAGCTTCAACCAGTTGAACACTGAAGCTTTCTTT. Translation gives CASSFNQLNTEAFF. Full variable domain (outside the CDR3, taken from reference TRBV5-1 and TRBJ1-1): KAGVTQTPRYLIKTRGQQVTLSCSPISGHRSVSWYQQTPGQGLQFLFEYFSETQRNKGNFPGRFSGRQFSNSRSEMNVSTLELGDSALYLCASSFNQLNTEAFFGQGTRLTVV.

This sequence joins TRBV6-1 and TRBJ2-7; D is ambiguous. V was trimmed by 3 bases and J by 2 bases, leaving 5 bases between them. The CDR3 extends over 12 amino acids. Looked up from germline, CDR1 is MNHNS and CDR2 is SASEGT. The DNA of the CDR3 is TGTGCCAGCAGTGACGGACCCTACGAGCAGTACTTC. This gives the protein CASSDGPYEQYF.

This chain uses TRBV3-1 with TRBJ2-3; 9 nucleotides agree with TRBD2. V lost 8 bases to trimming and J lost 4 bases; unmatched junction nucleotides: 19. The germline gives CDR1 LGHDT, CDR2 YNNKEL (reference sequence). The CDR3 sequence is 18 residues long. The CDR3 DNA follows: TGTGCCAGCGGATCCCGCGGCCTAGCGGGAAATTTACCAGATACGCAGTATTTT. Amino acids: CASGSRGLAGNLPDTQYF.

In its sample, this clonotype was seen many times. The V gene is TRBV5-1, the J gene TRBJ2-7; a possible D gene is TRBD1 (5 bases). Germline CDR1 SGHRS, CDR2 YFSETQ. Trimming removed 0 bases from V and 2 bases from J, with 9 bases in between. The CDR3 has 14 residues. The CDR3 DNA reads TGCGCCAGCAGCTTGGACAGGTATACCTACGAGCAGTACTTC. Protein sequence: CASSLDRYTYEQYF.

This clonotype was counted at least ten times. The rearrangement joins TRBV11-2 to TRBJ2-1; TRBD1 or TRBD2 may be the D gene (6 bases each). Germline CDR1 reads SGHAT; CDR2 reads FQNNGV. The CDR3 extends over 18 amino acids. The V gene lost 1 base and the J gene lost 4 bases, with 20 bases spanning the gap. As DNA, the CDR3 is TGTGCCAGCAGCTTAGGACTCGGAGGGGGTAACGGTTACAATGAGCAGTTCTTC. It specifies CASSLGLGGGNGYNEQFF.

This clonotype was counted many times. The chain has TRBV6-6 and TRBJ2-3; D is undetermined. V lost 2 bases, J lost 4 bases, and 4 bases lay in between. The CDR3 spans 12 residues. Germline values: CDR1 MNHNY, CDR2 SVGAGI (reference sequence). CDR3 in amino acids: CASSYRSDTQYF. In DNA form, the CDR3 reads TGTGCCAGCAGTTACCGGTCAGATACGCAGTATTTT.

This clonotype was seen repeatedly, ten times or more. The chain is built from TRBV5-1 and TRBJ2-1, with D possibly being TRBD2 (6 bases). The CDR3 sequence is 17 residues long. CDR1 is SGHRS and CDR2 is YFSETQ in the germline V gene. V lost 8 bases, J lost 2 bases, and 23 bases lay in between. The CDR3 sequence is CASSGQEGIRAYNEQFF. The DNA of the CDR3 is TGCGCCAGTTCCGGGCAGGAGGGGATTAGGGCCTACAATGAGCAGTTCTTC.

V is TRBV9 and J is TRBJ2-3; D gene ambiguous. Trimming left V 1 base short and J 2 bases short, with 11 bases between. Germline lookup yields CDR1 SGDLS and CDR2 YYNGEE. CDR3 size: 15 residues. The DNA of the CDR3 is TGTGCCAGCAGCGTAAAGACACATCCCACAGATACGCAGTATTTT. Translated: CASSVKTHPTDTQYF.

V is TRBV19 and J is TRBJ2-1, with TRBD1 matching 8 bases. Germline-derived CDR1 and CDR2 are LNHDA and SQIVND (reference sequence). V shed 8 bases and J 4 bases; nucleotides not matched to a gene: 4. This CDR3 is built from 13 residues. The CDR3 is CASRTGRYNEQFF. As DNA, the CDR3 is TGTGCCAGTCGGACAGGGCGGTACAATGAGCAGTTCTTC.